The 26 T cell receptor beta chains reported below all come from one sample, sequenced in a study of long-term antiretroviral therapy in people with HIV. Version v3.0 of the immunoSEQ assay ran at survey level. The data were produced by immunoSEQ multiplex PCR, yet TCRdb's version contains in-frame clones alone and is incomplete. The repertoire consists of about 19,000 clones, with 76% occurring once and the leading ten covering approximately 15%. The sequenced sample was unsorted PBMCs, obtained 0.5 years before starting antiretroviral therapy. The source of these receptors is a woman between 50 and 59 years old with HIV.

The chain joins TRBV14 to TRBJ1-1; tentative D call: TRBD1 (6 bases). The V and J ends lost 7 bases and 5 bases respectively, with 23 bases between them. Germline V CDR1 and CDR2: SGHDN, FVKESK. The CDR3 has 16 residues. CDR3 amino acids: CASIGVTGRGWTEAFF. DNA for the CDR3: TGTGCCAGCATCGGTGTAACAGGGAGGGGGTGGACTGAAGCTTTCTTT. Full variable domain (rest looked up from reference TRBV14 and TRBJ1-1): EAGVTQFPSHSVIEKGQTVTLRCDPISGHDNLYWYRRVMGKEIKFLLHFVKESKQDESGMPNNRFLAERTGGTYSTLKVQPAELEDSGVYFCASIGVTGRGWTEAFFGQGTRLTVV.

The V call is TRBV7-2, the J call TRBJ1-1; a possible D gene is TRBD1 (5 bases). CDR3 length: 15 residues. V was pared by 0 bases and J by 0 bases, with 8 bases between. Germline V gene lookup returns CDR1 SGHTA and CDR2 FQGNSA. The CDR3 nucleotides are TGTGCCAGCAGCTTAGCGGGGCAGTTGAACACTGAAGCTTTCTTT. Its protein product is CASSLAGQLNTEAFF.

In this sample, this clone turned up a few times. V and J are TRBV30 and TRBJ1-2, with D perhaps TRBD1 (5 bases). CDR3 length: 15 amino acids. V was trimmed by 3 bases and J by 6 bases, leaving 20 bases between them. The germline CDR1 and CDR2 sequences are GTSNPN and SVGIG (reference sequence). This CDR3 reads CAWRGRPQGGDGYTF. The CDR3, as DNA: TGTGCCTGGAGGGGACGACCCCAAGGAGGGGATGGCTACACCTTC. The full variable domain, in which reference TRBV30 and TRBJ1-2 provide the parts outside the CDR3, is SQTIHQWPATLVQPVGSPLSLECTVEGTSNPNLYWYRQAAGRGLQLLFYSVGIGQISSEVPQNLSASRPQDRQFILSSKKLLLSDSGFYLCAWRGRPQGGDGYTFGSGTRLTVV.

This chain joins TRBV7-5 and TRBJ1-5. TRBV7-5 is an annotated pseudogene. The CDR3 is made up of 15 amino acids. CDR3 DNA sequence: TGTGTCGCCCTTACCCTAAGATATGCTGATCAGCCCCAGCATTTT. It translates to CVALTLRYADQPQHF.

The rearrangement links TRBV5-5 to TRBJ1-2, with 9 nucleotides matching TRBD1. CDR3 length: 13 amino acids. Trimming took 1 base from V and 7 from J; bases not matched to a gene: 2. Germline V lookup: CDR1 SGHKS, CDR2 YYEKEE (reference sequence). The CDR3 DNA reads TGTGCCAGCAGCTTGACAGGGGGCAGTGGCTACACCTTC. This codes for CASSLTGGSGYTF.

The J gene is TRBJ1-4, the V gene TRBV9; D unclear. The CDR3 has 15 residues. Germline assignment: CDR1 SGDLS and CDR2 YYNGEE. V was trimmed by 0 bases and J by 5 bases, leaving 11 bases between them. The CDR3 DNA reads as TGTGCCAGCAGCGTAGATAAGGGATTAAATGAAAAACTGTTTTTT. This encodes CASSVDKGLNEKLFF.

About this clone: A far larger clone is one nucleotide away, so this likely arose from a read error. This same CDR3 is encoded by further DNA sequences in the sample. The chain couples TRBV7-9 to TRBJ2-1; 7 bases agree with TRBD1. With V trimmed by 3 bases and J by 4 bases, 0 bases remained unmatched. Germline V gene sequence: CDR1 SEHNR, CDR2 FQNEAQ (reference sequence). The CDR3 loop spans 13 amino acids. In DNA form, the CDR3 reads TGTGCCAGCAGCTTGGGACAGTACAATGAGCAGTTCTTC. Translated: CASSLGQYNEQFF. The entire variable domain, with the rest obtained from reference TRBV7-9 and TRBJ2-1, is as follows: DTGVSQNPRHKITKRGQNVTFRCDPISEHNRLYWYRQTLGQGPEFLTYFQNEAQLEKSRLLSDRFSAERPKGSFSTLEIQRTEQGDSAMYLCASSLGQYNEQFFGPGTRLTVL.

This clone was seen once. The CDR3 DNA follows: TGTGCCAGCAGATCGGGGACGTTTAATCAGCCCCAGCATTTT. Translated, it gives CASRSGTFNQPQHF. The chain is built from TRBV2 and TRBJ1-5; the D gene is possibly TRBD1 (5 bases). The CDR3 spans 14 residues. Trimming left V 6 bases short and J 4 bases short, with 13 bases between. The germline V gene has CDR1 SNHLY and CDR2 FYNNEI.

J is TRBJ1-6 and V is TRBV18; 8 nucleotides align to TRBD1. The V gene end was trimmed by 0 bases and the J gene end by 7 bases; junction bases not matched to a gene: 2. The germline CDR1 and CDR2 sequences are KGHSH and LQKENI. The CDR3 is 15 amino acids. This CDR3 reads CASSPPDRGNSPLHF. CDR3 in DNA: TGTGCCAGCTCACCACCTGACAGGGGAAATTCACCCCTCCACTTT.

This chain links TRBV6-5 with TRBJ1-2; D not resolved. The CDR3 consists of 14 residues. V lost 7 bases and J lost 4, with 16 bases in between. The germline V gene has CDR1 MNHEY and CDR2 SVGAGI. The CDR3 is CASTPFLGAYGYTF. The CDR3 region has the DNA TGTGCCAGCACCCCGTTTCTGGGAGCCTATGGCTACACCTTC.

J is TRBJ2-1 and V is TRBV27; weak D call: TRBD1 (7 bases). The V gene's germline CDR1 is MNHEY and CDR2 SMNVEV (reference sequence). The CDR3 length is 15 residues. Between the trimmed V and J ends, which lost 8 bases and 8 bases, there was a span of 22 bases. DNA of the CDR3: TGTGCCAGCGGGATGAGGACAGGCGGGACCGATGAGCAGTTCTTC. It codes for CASGMRTGGTDEQFF.

The chain has TRBV30 and TRBJ2-1; 11 bases are shared with TRBD2. Per the germline V gene, CDR1 is GTSNPN and CDR2 is SVGIG (reference sequence). J was trimmed by 0 bases and V by 2 bases; bases with no gene match: 12. This CDR3 spans 19 amino acids. The CDR3 DNA is TGTGCCTGGAGTTTTCCGACTAGCGGGGCGACTCGCTCCTACAATGAGCAGTTCTTC. It translates to CAWSFPTSGATRSYNEQFF.

The chain uses TRBV30 and TRBJ2-5, with D tentatively TRBD1 (6 bases). Germline V gene data show CDR1 as GTSNPN and CDR2 as SVGIG (reference sequence). This CDR3 is 12 amino acids long. V lost 1 base, J lost 4 bases, and 7 bases lay in between. CDR3 loop: CAWSGGRETQYF. DNA of the CDR3: TGTGCCTGGAGTGGGGGGCGAGAGACCCAGTACTTC.

CDR3 in amino acids: CASSVSTDTQYF. CDR3 nucleotides: TGTGCCAGCAGCGTATCCACAGATACGCAGTATTTT. This chain uses TRBV9 with TRBJ2-3, with unresolved D. Trimming shortened V by 1 base and J by 2 bases, and 2 bases separated the two germline ends. The CDR3 runs 12 residues. Germline assignment: CDR1 SGDLS and CDR2 YYNGEE.

The rearrangement links TRBV4-1 to TRBJ1-5; tentative D call: TRBD1 (5 bases). The V end was cut by 3 bases, the J end by 0 bases, with 21 bases between. There are 19 residues in the CDR3. Per the germline V gene, CDR1 is MGHRA and CDR2 is YSYEKL. Here the CDR3 DNA reads TGCGCCAGCAGCCAGCTTGACAGAGGACCCCCGAGTAGCAATCAGCCCCAGCATTTT. This translates into CASSQLDRGPPSSNQPQHF.

The chain combines TRBV29-1 with TRBJ1-1; D perhaps matches TRBD1 (5 bases). Germline-derived CDR1 and CDR2 are SQVTM and ANQGSEA. The V end was cut by 0 bases, the J end by 5 bases, with 13 bases between. CDR3 length: 14 amino acids. This chain's CDR3 is CSVEEAAGVTEAFF. In nucleotides, the CDR3 is TGCAGCGTTGAAGAGGCCGCGGGGGTTACTGAAGCTTTCTTT.

The chain carries TRBV4-2 and TRBJ2-3, with D possibly matching TRBD1 (6 bases). The CDR3 extends over 13 amino acids. Germline V gene data show CDR1 as LGHNA and CDR2 as YNFKEQ. V lost 10 bases to trimming and J lost 2 bases, with 13 bases between them. The CDR3 spells CATTDSLTDTQYF. CDR3 coding DNA: TGTGCCACCACGGACAGCCTCACAGATACGCAGTATTTT.

The J gene is TRBJ2-7, the V gene TRBV7-9, with D possibly matching TRBD1 (7 bases). Germline CDR1 is SEHNR and CDR2 is FQNEAQ (reference sequence). V dropped 5 bases and J dropped 1 base, with 15 bases sitting between them. The CDR3 runs to 15 residues. The CDR3 DNA reads as TGTGCCAGCAGCCCGGAGGGGGCGGGATCCTACGAGCAGTACGTC. Encoded protein: CASSPEGAGSYEQYV.

The chain combines TRBV29-1 with TRBJ1-2; D call uncertain. Trimming shortened V by 4 bases and J by 4 bases, and 10 bases separated the two germline ends. This CDR3 comprises 12 residues. Germline V gives CDR1 SQVTM, CDR2 ANQGSEA. CDR3 DNA: TGCAGCGTTGTTGTTGACGTCTATGGCTACACCTTC. Translation gives CSVVVDVYGYTF. The entire variable domain, with the rest obtained from reference TRBV29-1 and TRBJ1-2, is as follows: SAVISQKPSRDICQRGTSLTIQCQVDSQVTMMFWYRQQPGQSLTLIATANQGSEATYESGFVIDKFPISRPNLTFSTLTVSNMSPEDSSIYLCSVVVDVYGYTFGSGTRLTVV.

V is TRBV6-1 and J is TRBJ1-6; the D is unclear. Germline CDR1 is MNHNS and CDR2 is SASEGT. The CDR3 covers 13 residues. V lost 3 bases and J lost 2, with 2 bases in between. CDR3 in DNA: TGTGCCAGCAGTGAGCCCTATAATTCACCCCTCCACTTT. Encoded protein: CASSEPYNSPLHF.

This chain joins TRBV29-1 and TRBJ2-1; TRBD2 agrees at 13 bases. The germline V gene encodes CDR1 SQVTM and CDR2 ANQGSEA. This CDR3 contains 14 residues. The V and J ends lost 6 bases and 10 bases, in that order; junction bases with no gene match: 9. The CDR3 reads CSVLTSGGLREQFF. The CDR3 nucleotides are TGCAGCGTCCTGACTAGCGGGGGGCTGAGGGAGCAGTTCTTC.

This rearrangement joins TRBV18 to TRBJ2-2, with TRBD2 identical over 7 bases. The CDR3 runs 16 residues. Germline V gene lookup returns CDR1 KGHSH and CDR2 LQKENI. J lost 6 bases, V lost 0 bases, and 7 bases had no gene match. CDR3 sequence reads: CASSPPGLIGAGELFF. CDR3 DNA: TGTGCCAGCTCACCACCGGGACTAATTGGGGCCGGGGAGCTGTTTTTT.

This chain uses TRBV30 with TRBJ2-5; D remains unclear. The CDR3 runs to 12 residues. CDR1 and CDR2 (germline): GTSNPN, SVGIG (reference sequence). V lost 3 bases and J 2 bases, leaving 7 bases between the germline ends. The chain's CDR3 is CAWRSFQETQYF. CDR3 coding DNA: TGTGCCTGGAGGAGTTTTCAAGAGACCCAGTACTTC.

This chain's CDR3 is CASSVLGTGGGRTYEQYV. CDR3 bases: TGTGCCAGCAGCGTATTAGGGACAGGGGGGGGTCGGACCTACGAGCAGTACGTC. The chain links TRBV9 to TRBJ2-7; TRBD1 aligns across 11 bases. J gave up 2 bases and V 1 base, and 11 bases lay outside the gene matches. The CDR3 spans 18 residues. Germline CDR1 is SGDLS and CDR2 is YYNGEE.

This clone has more than one count but fewer than ten. The chain links TRBV7-3 to TRBJ2-1, with D possibly TRBD1 on 5 matching bases. Between the trimmed V and J ends, which lost 5 bases and 7 bases, there was a span of 15 bases. Per germline, CDR1 SGHTA and CDR2 FQGTGA. This CDR3 has 14 residues. Here the CDR3 reads CASSPQAGWNEQFF. The CDR3 DNA sequence: TGTGCCAGCAGCCCCCAGGCAGGGTGGAATGAGCAGTTCTTC.

The chain carries TRBV5-1 and TRBJ2-3, with 7 bases that match TRBD1. Germline CDR1 SGHRS, CDR2 YFSETQ. V gave up 3 bases and J gave up 5 bases; unmatched junction bases: 3. The CDR3 spans 13 residues. DNA of the CDR3: TGCGCCAGCAGCTACCAGGGGGTAGATACGCAGTATTTT. It encodes CASSYQGVDTQYF.